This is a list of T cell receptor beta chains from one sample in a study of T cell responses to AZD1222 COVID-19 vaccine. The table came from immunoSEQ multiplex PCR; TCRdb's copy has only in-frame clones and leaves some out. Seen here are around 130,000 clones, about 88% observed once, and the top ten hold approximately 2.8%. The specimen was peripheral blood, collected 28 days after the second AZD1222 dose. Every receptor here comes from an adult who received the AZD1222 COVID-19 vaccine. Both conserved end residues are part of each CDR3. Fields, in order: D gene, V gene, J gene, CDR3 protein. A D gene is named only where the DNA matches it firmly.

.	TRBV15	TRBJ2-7	CATSRGGQSHEQYF
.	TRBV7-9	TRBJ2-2	CASSYLNTGELFF
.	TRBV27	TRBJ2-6	CASSSRDIPGANVLTF
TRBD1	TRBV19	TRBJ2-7	CASSPGQTYEQYF
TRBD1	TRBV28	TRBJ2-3	CASKTGQGFTDTQYF
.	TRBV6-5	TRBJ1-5	CASRAVGTGGQPQHF
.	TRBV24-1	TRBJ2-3	CATSGPTSTDTQYF
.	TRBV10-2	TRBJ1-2	CASSGTTTNYGYTF
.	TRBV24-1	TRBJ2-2	CATSDPIGGNTGELFF
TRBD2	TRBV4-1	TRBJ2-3	CASSSRPRSGGGDTQYF
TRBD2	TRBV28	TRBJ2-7	CASASGGNPHEQYF
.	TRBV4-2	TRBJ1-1	CASSQDRSANTEAFF
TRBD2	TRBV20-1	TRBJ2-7	CSASAGGEQYF
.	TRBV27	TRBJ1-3	CASSFRGGNTIYF
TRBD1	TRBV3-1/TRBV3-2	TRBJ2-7	CASSQGGLRQGHYEQYF
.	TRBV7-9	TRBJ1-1	CASSFVEDTEAFF
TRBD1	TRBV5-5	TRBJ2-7	CASSLGQGAFEQYF
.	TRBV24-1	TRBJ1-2	CATSEANYGYTF